Here is one TCR beta chain with its context. This entry comes from a study of OX40 agonist ivuxolimab in advanced cancers. Study at large: Prior therapy, whether anti-PD-1, anti-PD-L1 or anti-CTLA-4, was allowed, and roughly 40% had some.

Here immunoSEQ multiplex PCR was the method, and the copy in TCRdb shows in-frame clones only, minus some. The sample lists fewer than 20,000 clones; around 67% were seen once. The CDR3 sequence is 15 residues long. Germline-derived CDR1 and CDR2 are MNHEY and SVGAGI. Between the trimmed V and J ends, which lost 0 bases and 5 bases, there was a span of 13 bases. This clonotype was obtained from an adult with an advanced solid tumor such as melanoma, head and neck, liver or kidney cancer. The V and J genes are TRBV6-5 and TRBJ1-2; maybe TRBD1 (5 bases). The sample consisted of CD4+ or CD8+ T cells sorted from blood, taken in a trial of the OX40 agonist ivuxolimab. This chain's CDR3 is CASSYSKGQGYGYTF. The CDR3 nucleotides are TGTGCCAGCAGTTACTCGAAGGGTCAGGGTTATGGCTACACCTTC.